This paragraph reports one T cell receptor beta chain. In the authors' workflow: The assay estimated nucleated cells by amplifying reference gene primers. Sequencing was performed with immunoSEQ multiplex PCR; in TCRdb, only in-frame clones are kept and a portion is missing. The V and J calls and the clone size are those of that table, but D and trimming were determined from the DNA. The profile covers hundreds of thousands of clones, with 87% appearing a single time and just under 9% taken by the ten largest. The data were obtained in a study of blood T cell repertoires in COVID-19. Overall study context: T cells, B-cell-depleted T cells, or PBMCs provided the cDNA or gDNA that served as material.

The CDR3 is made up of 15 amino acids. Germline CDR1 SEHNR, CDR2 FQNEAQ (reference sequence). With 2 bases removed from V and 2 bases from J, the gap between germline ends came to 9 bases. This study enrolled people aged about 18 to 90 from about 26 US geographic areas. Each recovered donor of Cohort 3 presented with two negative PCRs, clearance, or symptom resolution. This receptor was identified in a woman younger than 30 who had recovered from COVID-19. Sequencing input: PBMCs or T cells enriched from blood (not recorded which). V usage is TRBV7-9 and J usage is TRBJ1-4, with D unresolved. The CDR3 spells CASSLSDGTNEKLFF. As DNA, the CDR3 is TGTGCCAGCAGCTTAAGCGACGGCACTAATGAAAAACTGTTTTTT.